This entry lists 11 T cell receptor beta chains sequenced from one sample in a study of T-cell reconstitution after alpha-beta-depleted transplantation in children. Unique molecular identifiers were built into the TCRbeta library. TCRdb reprocessed the PCR reads via MiXCR and lists one record per CDR3 protein. The sample holds around 670,000 distinct CDR3 sequences, about an eighth seen once. The sequences come from PBMCs, collected before TCRalphabeta/CD19-depleted stem cell transplant. The receptors stem from a girl aged 2-10 years with congenital amegakaryocytic thrombocytopenia, due to receive a stem cell transplant.

This clonotype has a handful of counts. The J gene is TRBJ2-5, the V gene TRBV12-3 or TRBV12-4; D is undetermined. The CDR3 loop spans 16 amino acids. V lost 6 bases, J lost 1 base, and 18 bases lay in between. The CDR3 bases are TGTGCCAGCAGGCCCGGCCGGTCCTGGGGCCAAGAGACCCAGTACTTC. This gives the protein CASRPGRSWGQETQYF.

This clonotype was detected many times. V and J are TRBV3-1 and TRBJ2-1, with 7 bases aligning to TRBD2. J lost 13 bases, V lost 2 bases, and 8 bases had no gene match. This CDR3 spans 13 amino acids. Per germline, CDR1 LGHDT and CDR2 YNNKEL (reference sequence). Here the CDR3 reads CASSQPLAPNQFF. In nucleotides, the CDR3 is TGTGCCAGCAGCCAACCACTAGCGCCGAACCAGTTCTTC.

The chain has TRBV12-3 or TRBV12-4 and TRBJ2-2; perhaps TRBD2 as D (5 bases). Trimming pared 7 bases from V and 1 base from J, leaving 19 bases between. The CDR3 spans 17 residues. For the CDR3, the DNA is TGTGCCAGCACCCCGGACTGGCGTCTATTGAACACCGGGGAGCTGTTTTTT. This encodes CASTPDWRLLNTGELFF.

This clonotype came up many times. The chain joins TRBV5-1 to TRBJ2-7, with D maybe TRBD1 (5 bases). The CDR3 is made up of 13 amino acids. CDR1 and CDR2 from the germline V gene are SGHRS and YFSETQ. V shed 1 base and J shed 3 bases, with 8 bases lying between them. CDR3: CASSLNRRYEQYF. The DNA of the CDR3 is TGCGCCAGCAGCTTGAACAGGCGCTACGAGCAGTACTTC.

This clonotype has ten or more counts. The chain is built from TRBV20-1 and TRBJ2-2, with TRBD2 matching over 7 bases. V was pared by 0 bases and J by 6 bases, with 7 bases of the junction left unmatched. The CDR3 is made up of 15 amino acids. Germline V CDR1 and CDR2: DFQATT, SNEGSKA (reference sequence). The CDR3 reads CSARDGGRGSGELFF. The CDR3 bases are TGCAGTGCTAGAGATGGGGGGAGGGGATCCGGGGAGCTGTTTTTT.

There are many counts of this clonotype. V usage is TRBV20-1 and J usage is TRBJ2-1; the D gene is possibly TRBD2 (5 bases). Germline CDR1 DFQATT, CDR2 SNEGSKA (reference sequence). This CDR3 has 17 amino acids. Trimming stripped 2 bases from V and 4 bases from J, with 21 bases between. CDR3: CSARSPSGRSYYNEQFF. CDR3 in DNA: TGCAGTGCTAGATCCCCCTCGGGAAGATCCTATTACAATGAGCAGTTCTTC.

This clonotype was seen repeatedly, ten times or more. The J gene is TRBJ1-2, the V gene TRBV7-9; D might be TRBD1 (5 bases). The CDR3 is made up of 14 amino acids. Germline V gives CDR1 SEHNR, CDR2 FQNEAQ (reference sequence). V dropped 1 base and J dropped 5 bases, with 11 bases sitting between them. CDR3 in amino acids: CASSLGQGIYGYTF. CDR3 nucleotide sequence: TGTGCCAGCAGCTTAGGCCAGGGAATTTATGGCTACACCTTC. The full variable domain, in which reference TRBV7-9 and TRBJ1-2 provide the parts outside the CDR3, is DTGVSQNPRHKITKRGQNVTFRCDPISEHNRLYWYRQTLGQGPEFLTYFQNEAQLEKSRLLSDRFSAERPKGSFSTLEIQRTEQGDSAMYLCASSLGQGIYGYTFGSGTRLTVV.

The chain couples TRBV12-3 or TRBV12-4 to TRBJ2-2, with D possibly TRBD1 on 5 matching bases. The CDR3 is 15 amino acids. Trimming stripped 2 bases from V and 4 bases from J, with 11 bases between. CDR3 residues: CASSLPGKLTGELFF. Written as DNA, the CDR3 is TGTGCCAGCAGTTTACCAGGGAAGCTCACCGGGGAGCTGTTTTTT.

V usage is TRBV10-1 and J usage is TRBJ2-2; D is tentatively TRBD1 or TRBD2 (6 bases each). Per the germline V gene, CDR1 is WNHNN and CDR2 is SYGVQD (reference sequence). V shed 4 bases and J shed 4 bases, with 10 bases lying between them. There are 14 residues in the CDR3. CDR3 loop: CASSGGASTGELFF. The CDR3 DNA is TGCGCCAGCAGTGGGGGGGCGAGCACCGGGGAGCTGTTTTTT.

This clonotype was observed once. A read error is possible here, since a much larger clone lies one base away. The chain combines TRBV6-6 with TRBJ1-1; D gene ambiguous. CDR1 MNHNY and CDR2 SVGAGI come from the germline V gene (reference sequence). The CDR3 covers 12 residues. V was clipped by 6 bases and J by 0 bases, with 5 bases between them. CDR3 loop: CASREMNTEAFF. In DNA, the CDR3 is TGTGCCAGCAGGGAGATGAACACTGAAGCTTTCTTT.

This clonotype was found many times. J is TRBJ2-3 and V is TRBV4-2; D call uncertain. V was shortened by 1 base and J by 0 bases, with 11 bases between the two germline ends. The CDR3 totals 16 residues. Looked up from germline, CDR1 is LGHNA and CDR2 is YNFKEQ. In DNA form, the CDR3 reads TGTGCCAGCAGCCAAGCGAGCCGAATGAGCACAGATACGCAGTATTTT. Translation: CASSQASRMSTDTQYF.